This TCR beta chain was obtained from a study of blood T cell repertoires in COVID-19. As for the study in general: The origin of the acute and convalescent COVID-19 samples was the United States, Italy and Spain. PBMCs, B-cell-depleted T cells, or T cells were the source of the cDNA or gDNA that made up the material.

Source study methods: From reference gene primer amplification, estimates of nucleated cell counts were derived. The data were produced by immunoSEQ multiplex PCR, yet TCRdb's version contains in-frame clones alone and is incomplete. Clonal size and the V and J genes are those of that table, whereas D and trimming came from the DNA. The profile shows about 180,000 clones, around 87% of them singletons. The sequenced material came from peripheral blood. This TCR came from a man aged 35 to 55 with active or convalescent COVID-19.

CDR3 sequence: CATSSTQGRDTGELFF. The CDR3 region has the DNA TGTGCCACCAGCAGCACACAGGGAAGGGACACCGGGGAGCTGTTTTTT. V gene TRBV15 combines with J gene TRBJ2-2; D might be TRBD1 (6 bases). Germline V gene data show CDR1 as LNHNV and CDR2 as YYDKDF (reference sequence). Trimming pared 3 bases from V and 3 bases from J, leaving 14 bases between. The CDR3 has 16 residues.